The clone carrying this T cell receptor beta chain was picked up many times. The data were taken from a study of neurological immune-mediated disorders. One entry per CDR3 protein, called by TCRdb with MiXCR from the 5' RACE reads. The table includes about 14,000 distinct CDR3 sequences, 6.5% to 8% detected once. This CDR3 comprises 13 residues. Germline assignment: CDR1 MGHDK and CDR2 SYGVNS. Trimming shortened V by 10 bases and J by 1 base, and 13 bases separated the two germline ends. This clonotype was obtained from a woman between 40 and 50 years old in good health. Sequenced material: CD8+ T cells from blood. The chain is built from TRBV25-1 and TRBJ2-5; D not certain. Written as DNA, the CDR3 is TGTGCCACCTCTTTTGGAAGCCAAGAGACCCAGTACTTC. Its protein is CATSFGSQETQYF.